The 32 T cell receptor beta chains below come from one sample, sequenced in a study of blood T cell repertoires in COVID-19. Measured with immunoSEQ multiplex PCR; TCRdb has only the in-frame clones, and not every one. This sample yields about 330,000 clones, of which roughly 90% are seen a single time; less than 20% belongs to the top ten. The sequenced sample consisted of PBMCs or T cells enriched from blood (not recorded which). These receptors were collected from a woman between 25 and 40 years old who had recovered from COVID-19.

The CDR3 loop is CASVTPGRATYNEQFF. The CDR3 bases are TGTGCCAGCGTAACCCCGGGAAGGGCCACCTACAATGAGCAGTTCTTC. J is TRBJ2-1 and V is TRBV28; D might be TRBD2 (5 bases). V lost 8 bases and J 2 bases, leaving 19 bases between the germline ends. The CDR3 is made up of 16 amino acids. CDR1 and CDR2 (germline): MDHEN, SYDVKM.

This rearrangement joins TRBV6-2 or TRBV6-3 to TRBJ2-3; 8 bases match TRBD2. J gave up 0 bases and V 4 bases, and 3 bases lay outside the gene matches. Germline CDR1 and CDR2: MNHEY and SVGEGT. The CDR3 loop spans 15 amino acids. CDR3 DNA sequence: TGTGCCAGCAGTTTAGCGGGAACTAGCACAGATACGCAGTATTTT. Protein: CASSLAGTSTDTQYF.

As for this clone: Other DNA sequences within the sample encode an identical CDR3. The chain uses TRBV18 and TRBJ1-2; D unclear. The V end lost 2 bases, the J end lost 7 bases, and 14 bases lay between the germline ends. This CDR3 has 14 amino acids. Per the germline V gene, CDR1 is KGHSH and CDR2 is LQKENI. The CDR3 DNA is TGTGCCAGCTCACCAGGGGAAGCGGTTGGTGGCTACACCTTC. This encodes CASSPGEAVGGYTF.

The chain couples TRBV5-6 to TRBJ2-1; no clear D gene. CDR1 is SGHDT, CDR2 YYEEEE, per germline. V was cut by 5 bases and J by 3 bases, with 12 bases left in between. The CDR3 has 14 amino acids. The CDR3 protein is CASRPQVVYNEQFF. The CDR3 DNA reads TGTGCCAGCAGGCCCCAGGTCGTCTACAATGAGCAGTTCTTC.

CDR3 protein: CATSSVRLTHEQYF. The CDR3 bases are TGTGCCACCAGCAGTGTTCGCCTAACCCACGAGCAGTACTTC. V gene TRBV15 combines with J gene TRBJ2-7; the D is unclear. Germline V lookup: CDR1 LNHNV, CDR2 YYDKDF (reference sequence). V shed 3 bases and J shed 5 bases, with 14 bases lying between them. The CDR3 has 14 residues. Supplemented by reference TRBV15 and TRBJ2-7, the full variable domain reads DAMVIQNPRYQVTQFGKPVTLSCSQTLNHNVMYWYQQKSSQAPKLLFHYYDKDFNNEADTPDNFQSRRPNTSFCFLDIRSPGLGDTAMYLCATSSVRLTHEQYFGPGTRLTVT.

With respect to this clone: Other DNA sequences in the sample encode the same CDR3. CDR3 sequence reads: CASSQLQGGIYGYTF. CDR3 nucleotide sequence: TGTGCCAGCAGTCAACTTCAGGGCGGTATATATGGCTACACCTTC. This chain connects TRBV16 to TRBJ1-2; the D gene is possibly TRBD1 (5 bases). The V and J ends lost 6 bases and 5 bases respectively, with 19 bases between them. Germline V gene sequence: CDR1 KGHSY, CDR2 FQNENV. The CDR3 has 15 amino acids.

The genes are TRBV6-5 and TRBJ1-4, with D unclear. The CDR3 loop spans 15 amino acids. V was trimmed by 2 bases and J by 7 bases, leaving 14 bases between them. Germline CDR1 and CDR2: MNHEY and SVGAGI. CDR3 nucleotide sequence: TGTGCCAGCAGTTACCTGGCGGGTTCGGGTGAAAAACTGTTTTTT. This encodes CASSYLAGSGEKLFF.

This chain connects TRBV4-2 to TRBJ1-2; 12 nucleotides align to TRBD1. CDR3 length: 15 amino acids. Germline V CDR1 and CDR2: LGHNA, YNFKEQ. With 3 bases clipped from V and 8 bases from J, the junction kept 7 bases outside the gene matches. CDR3 protein: CASSQTGTGGRGYTF. The DNA for the CDR3 is TGTGCCAGCAGCCAGACCGGGACAGGGGGCCGGGGCTACACCTTC.

The chain couples TRBV19 to TRBJ2-1, with D tentatively TRBD2 (7 bases). V was shortened by 0 bases and J by 3 bases, with 12 bases between the two germline ends. The CDR3 contains 16 residues. In germline, CDR1 is LNHDA, CDR2 SQIVND (reference sequence). The CDR3 here is CASSIDPGGHYNEQFF. As DNA, the CDR3 is TGTGCCAGTAGTATAGACCCGGGGGGACACTACAATGAGCAGTTCTTC.

The chain combines TRBV30 with TRBJ1-1; D gene ambiguous. Germline CDR1 is GTSNPN and CDR2 is SVGIG (reference sequence). V was shortened by 2 bases and J by 0 bases, with 7 bases between the two germline ends. The CDR3 runs 13 residues. The CDR3 DNA reads as TGTGCCTGGAGTATGGACTTGAACACTGAAGCTTTCTTT. Its translation is CAWSMDLNTEAFF.

The chain joins TRBV28 to TRBJ2-5; D remains unclear. In germline, CDR1 is MDHEN, CDR2 SYDVKM. CDR3 length: 13 residues. Trimming stripped 2 bases from V and 2 bases from J, with 6 bases between. CDR3 in DNA: TGTGCCAGCAGTTTACGGTTACAAGAGACCCAGTACTTC. Translated, it gives CASSLRLQETQYF.

CDR3 in amino acids: CASSHPAGVRAGELFF. The CDR3 region has the DNA TGTGCCAGCAGCCACCCAGCGGGAGTTAGAGCCGGGGAGCTGTTTTTT. The chain has TRBV4-2 and TRBJ2-2; 8 nucleotides match TRBD2. Trimming took 3 bases from V and 6 from J; bases not matched to a gene: 9. Per germline, CDR1 LGHNA and CDR2 YNFKEQ. CDR3 length: 16 amino acids.

This chain links TRBV27 with TRBJ2-7, with a tentative D call TRBD1 (5 bases). V gave up 6 bases and J gave up 4 bases, with 22 bases separating them. The CDR3 has 16 amino acids. The germline CDR1 and CDR2 sequences are MNHEY and SMNVEV (reference sequence). CDR3 sequence: CASSWGLPREAYEQYF. In nucleotides, the CDR3 is TGTGCCAGCAGCTGGGGCCTTCCGAGAGAGGCTTACGAGCAGTACTTC.

This clone was seen only once. This sequence joins TRBV19 and TRBJ1-1, with TRBD1 matching over 9 bases. V lost 3 bases and J lost 3; bases outside the gene matches: 5. The CDR3 is 15 amino acids. Germline values: CDR1 LNHDA, CDR2 SQIVND (reference sequence). The CDR3 coding sequence is TGTGCCAGTAGTATTCCGGGACAGGGCTACACTGAAGCTTTCTTT. Translation gives CASSIPGQGYTEAFF.

This sequence joins TRBV20-1 and TRBJ2-5; 7 positions agree with TRBD2. Germline V gene lookup returns CDR1 DFQATT and CDR2 SNEGSKA (reference sequence). Unmatched junction bases numbered 2, after V lost 5 bases and J lost 5 bases. The CDR3 is made up of 11 amino acids. The CDR3 DNA reads as TGCAGTGCTGGGCGGGGGGAGACCCAGTACTTC. Its protein is CSAGRGETQYF.

V is TRBV9 and J is TRBJ2-5; possible D gene TRBD2, 5 bases. CDR1 SGDLS and CDR2 YYNGEE come from the germline V gene. This CDR3 contains 15 residues. V gave up 6 bases and J gave up 0 bases, with 15 bases separating them. CDR3 DNA: TGTGCCAGCACCCCTGCGGGCGCGTACCAAGAGACCCAGTACTTC. Its translation: CASTPAGAYQETQYF.

The J gene is TRBJ2-1, the V gene TRBV9; 8 bases agree with TRBD2. V lost 4 bases and J lost 2; bases outside the gene matches: 14. CDR1 SGDLS and CDR2 YYNGEE come from the germline V gene. This CDR3 has 18 residues. CDR3 DNA sequence: TGTGCCAGCAGCCCTCCGTTCGGGAGGGCCACGACCTACAATGAGCAGTTCTTC. Its translation: CASSPPFGRATTYNEQFF.

The rearrangement links TRBV3-1 (or the pseudogene TRBV3-2) to TRBJ2-1; 9 bases are a match to TRBD1. Trimming cost V 4 bases and J 0 bases; bases outside gene matches: 1. CDR3 length: 15 residues. The germline gives CDR1 LGHDT, CDR2 YNNKEL (reference sequence). The DNA for the CDR3 is TGTGCCAGCAGCCCGGACAGGGGCTCCTACAATGAGCAGTTCTTC. Translation: CASSPDRGSYNEQFF.

The chain links TRBV28 to TRBJ2-3; tentative D call: TRBD2 (6 bases). Trimming left V 6 bases short and J 0 bases short, with 19 bases between. Germline V gene lookup returns CDR1 MDHEN and CDR2 SYDVKM. The CDR3 extends over 17 amino acids. This CDR3 reads CASRTPLGRRSTDTQYF. The DNA for the CDR3 is TGTGCCAGCAGAACTCCTCTAGGGAGGAGGAGCACAGATACGCAGTATTTT.

The chain uses TRBV7-9 and TRBJ2-6; possible D gene TRBD2, 6 bases. The CDR3 extends over 16 amino acids. The V gene's germline CDR1 is SEHNR and CDR2 FQNEAQ (reference sequence). The V gene lost 4 bases and the J gene lost 0 bases, with 10 bases spanning the gap. The CDR3 DNA is TGTGCCAGCAGCTCCTGGGGGGACTCTGGGGCCAACGTCCTGACTTTC. Residues: CASSSWGDSGANVLTF.

This chain uses TRBV7-9 with TRBJ2-3, with TRBD2 matching 7 bases. With 4 bases clipped from V and 2 bases from J, the junction kept 3 bases outside the gene matches. Germline values: CDR1 SEHNR, CDR2 FQNEAQ (reference sequence). The CDR3 has 14 amino acids. For the CDR3, the DNA is TGTGCCAGCAGCTCAACTAGCGTCACAGATACGCAGTATTTT. Amino acids: CASSSTSVTDTQYF. Supplemented by reference TRBV7-9 and TRBJ2-3, the full variable domain reads DTGVSQNPRHKITKRGQNVTFRCDPISEHNRLYWYRQTLGQGPEFLTYFQNEAQLEKSRLLSDRFSAERPKGSFSTLEIQRTEQGDSAMYLCASSSTSVTDTQYFGPGTRLTVL.

The chain links TRBV7-2 to TRBJ1-6; D ambiguous. Per the germline V gene, CDR1 is SGHTA and CDR2 is FQGNSA. Trimming shortened V by 5 bases and J by 7 bases, and 15 bases separated the two germline ends. The CDR3 is 15 residues long. The CDR3 nucleotides are TGTGCCAGCAGCCAACAGATAGTTGGGAATTCACCCCTCCACTTT. It codes for CASSQQIVGNSPLHF.

V is TRBV6-2 or TRBV6-3 and J is TRBJ2-1; 10 bases are shared with TRBD2. CDR3 length equals 16 residues. Germline V gene lookup returns CDR1 MNHEY and CDR2 SVGEGT. V was clipped by 6 bases and J by 4 bases; unmatched bases: 9. CDR3 DNA sequence: TGTGCCAGCAGCCGACCGAGGACTAGCGGTTACAATGAGCAGTTCTTC. Encoded protein: CASSRPRTSGYNEQFF.

The V gene is TRBV7-2, the J gene TRBJ1-2; possible D gene TRBD1, 6 bases. CDR3 length: 13 residues. The V and J ends lost 5 bases and 7 bases respectively, with 14 bases between them. Germline V gene sequence: CDR1 SGHTA, CDR2 FQGNSA. The CDR3 DNA sequence: TGTGCCAGCAGCGTCACAGGGTATGGTGGCTACACCTTC. Translation gives CASSVTGYGGYTF.

J is TRBJ1-2 and V is TRBV24-1, with D possibly being TRBD1 (5 bases). CDR3 length: 18 amino acids. Trimming took 5 bases from V and 1 from J, leaving 22 bases between them. Germline loops: CDR1 KGHDR, CDR2 SFDVKD. This chain's CDR3 is CATSAPGGTERDNYGYTF. DNA for the CDR3: TGTGCCACCAGTGCGCCTGGAGGGACCGAGAGGGATAACTATGGCTACACCTTC.

This clone appeared a few times. The chain joins TRBV19 to TRBJ2-7, with D possibly TRBD1 on 5 matching bases. CDR3 size: 15 residues. Trimming took off 2 bases at V and 2 bases at J, with 13 bases between the two ends. In germline, CDR1 is LNHDA, CDR2 SQIVND (reference sequence). The CDR3, as DNA: TGTGCCAGTAGTATAATGGCAGGGTCCCCCTACGAGCAGTACTTC. It is translated as CASSIMAGSPYEQYF.

The chain carries TRBV28 and TRBJ2-7; no definite D call. Germline lookup yields CDR1 MDHEN and CDR2 SYDVKM. The V end was cut by 3 bases, the J end by 4 bases, with 7 bases between. The CDR3 covers 12 residues. Written as DNA, the CDR3 is TGTGCCAGCAGTTTGATCGGGTACGAGCAGTACTTC. Amino acid sequence: CASSLIGYEQYF.

This chain joins TRBV5-1 and TRBJ2-3, with unresolved D. Per germline, CDR1 SGHRS and CDR2 YFSETQ. V was shortened by 2 bases and J by 1 base, with 8 bases between the two germline ends. The CDR3 has 14 residues. Here the CDR3 reads CASSLYQGTDTQYF. Here the CDR3 DNA reads TGCGCCAGCAGCTTATATCAGGGCACAGATACGCAGTATTTT.

This chain joins TRBV19 and TRBJ2-7, with unresolved D. The germline V gene encodes CDR1 LNHDA and CDR2 SQIVND (reference sequence). The V end was cut by 3 bases, the J end by 2 bases, with 11 bases between. The CDR3 runs to 14 residues. This chain's CDR3 is CASSIASAPYEQYF. In nucleotides, the CDR3 is TGTGCCAGTAGTATCGCTAGTGCCCCCTACGAGCAGTACTTC. Full variable domain (missing parts from reference TRBV19 and TRBJ2-7): DGGITQSPKYLFRKEGQNVTLSCEQNLNHDAMYWYRQDPGQGLRLIYYSQIVNDFQKGDIAEGYSVSREKKESFPLTVTSAQKNPTAFYLCASSIASAPYEQYFGPGTRLTVT.

The J gene is TRBJ2-5, the V gene TRBV5-1; possible D gene TRBD1, 5 bases. Germline CDR1 SGHRS, CDR2 YFSETQ. The CDR3 spans 14 residues. V shed 4 bases and J shed 5 bases, with 15 bases lying between them. DNA for the CDR3: TGCGCCAGCAGCGATGGACCTCCAGGGGAGACCCAGTACTTC. Protein sequence: CASSDGPPGETQYF.

As concerns this clone: Within the sample, other DNA sequences also encode this same CDR3. V gene TRBV5-1 combines with J gene TRBJ2-5, with 8 positions matching TRBD2. V was pared by 3 bases and J by 2 bases, with 3 bases of the junction left unmatched. The CDR3 is 14 amino acids. Germline lookup yields CDR1 SGHRS and CDR2 YFSETQ. CDR3 sequence: CASSSTSGQETQYF. The CDR3 DNA reads as TGCGCCAGCAGCTCAACTAGCGGACAAGAGACCCAGTACTTC. The full variable domain, its missing parts supplied by reference TRBV5-1 and TRBJ2-5, is KAGVTQTPRYLIKTRGQQVTLSCSPISGHRSVSWYQQTPGQGLQFLFEYFSETQRNKGNFPGRFSGRQFSNSRSEMNVSTLELGDSALYLCASSSTSGQETQYFGPGTRLLVL.

V gene TRBV7-6 combines with J gene TRBJ2-7; 12 nucleotides align to TRBD2. With 0 bases clipped from V and 2 bases from J, the junction kept 8 bases outside the gene matches. The germline CDR1 and CDR2 sequences are SGHVS and FNYEAQ. CDR3 length: 18 residues. The CDR3 here is CASSLARLAGDPPYEQYF. CDR3 coding DNA: TGTGCCAGCAGCTTAGCTCGACTAGCGGGAGACCCGCCCTACGAGCAGTACTTC.